These T cell receptor beta chains were read from a single sample in a study of T cells in narcolepsy. Assay: immunoSEQ multiplex PCR; the TCRdb copy retains only in-frame clones and omits some. The data show about 27,000 clones, with roughly 86% seen just once and 1% to 1.3% held by the top ten. What was sequenced was CD45RA- memory CD4+ T cells from PBMCs. These receptors originate from a human donor with narcolepsy. Both conserved end residues are part of each CDR3. The D gene is left open where the match is weak. Clone sizes are given selectively: once, few, many, or a class where the clone is expanded.

len | j_gene | v_gene | d_gene | abundance | CDR3aa | CDR3nt
20 | TRBJ1-2 | TRBV28 | - | - | CASRSPGQGHARSRDYGYTF | TGTGCCAGCCGTTCCCCCGGGCAGGGGCACGCTAGGAGCCGGGACTATGGCTACACCTTC
14 | TRBJ1-1 | TRBV5-4 | - | - | CASSSAGRNTEAFF | TGTGCCAGCAGCTCCGCAGGGAGGAACACTGAAGCTTTCTTT
12 | TRBJ2-3 | TRBV10-3 | - | - | CASGGGGDTQYF | TGTGCCAGCGGGGGAGGGGGGGATACGCAGTATTTT
17 | TRBJ1-5 | TRBV28 | - | - | CDSRPLQKAYSNQPQHF | TGTGACAGCAGACCTCTACAGAAAGCTTATAGCAATCAGCCCCAGCATTTT
17 | TRBJ2-7 | TRBV4-1 | TRBD2 | - | CASSRQLAGGTSYEQYF | TGCGCCAGCAGCCGCCAACTAGCGGGGGGCACCTCCTACGAGCAGTACTTC
14 | TRBJ1-1 | TRBV29-1 | - | - | CSVSGSELNTEAFF | TGCAGCGTCTCAGGGTCCGAGCTGAACACTGAAGCTTTCTTT
15 | TRBJ2-7 | TRBV6-1 | - | few | CASSEARAGPHEQYF | TGTGCCAGCAGTGAAGCGCGGGCAGGGCCCCACGAGCAGTACTTC
15 | TRBJ2-1 | TRBV5-4 | TRBD1 | - | CASSLRTGDYNEQFF | TGTGCCAGCAGCTTGCGGACAGGTGATTACAATGAGCAGTTCTTC
15 | TRBJ1-6 | TRBV2 | - | - | CASSEGQVDNSPLHF | TGTGCCAGCAGTGAAGGACAGGTAGATAATTCACCCCTCCACTTT
13 | TRBJ1-5 | TRBV11-2 | - | - | CASSLTSNQPQHF | TGTGCCAGCAGCCTTACGAGCAATCAGCCCCAGCATTTT
17 | TRBJ1-4 | TRBV28 | TRBD1 | once | CASSSTGTGGANEKLFF | TGTGCCAGCAGTTCTACCGGGACAGGGGGCGCAAACGAAAAACTGTTTTTT
17 | TRBJ2-1 | TRBV5-6 | TRBD2 | - | CASSLAARGVSYNEQFF | TGTGCCAGCAGCTTGGCCGCGCGGGGGGTCTCCTACAATGAGCAGTTCTTC
17 | TRBJ1-5 | TRBV4-2 | - | - | CASSQSDGQYSNQPQHF | TGTGCCAGCAGCCAGAGTGACGGACAGTATAGCAATCAGCCCCAGCATTTT
16 | TRBJ2-2 | TRBV4-1 | TRBD2 | - | CASSDLAGQNTGELFF | TGCGCCAGCAGCGACCTAGCGGGGCAGAACACCGGGGAGCTGTTTTTT
16 | TRBJ1-2 | TRBV18 | - | - | CASSPYQQASNYGYTF | TGTGCCAGCTCACCTTACCAACAGGCGTCAAACTATGGCTACACCTTC
15 | TRBJ2-5 | TRBV28 | - | - | CASSLRGGAGETQYF | TGTGCCAGCAGTTTAAGGGGGGGGGCCGGAGAGACCCAGTACTTC
15 | TRBJ1-6 | TRBV27 | - | - | CASSLWGARFSPLHF | TGTGCCAGCAGTTTGTGGGGGGCGAGATTTTCACCCCTCCACTTT
15 | TRBJ2-1 | TRBV7-7 | - | - | CASSLGGGGYNEQFF | TGTGCCAGCAGCTTAGGAGGGGGAGGGTACAATGAGCAGTTCTTC
14 | TRBJ1-2 | TRBV9 | TRBD1 | - | CASSVVVRGGGYTF | TGTGCCAGCAGCGTAGTTGTCAGGGGGGGTGGCTACACCTTC
16 | TRBJ1-3 | TRBV6-5 | - | - | CASSYSGPFSGNTIYF | TGTGCCAGCAGTTACTCTGGACCGTTCTCTGGAAACACCATATATTTT
14 | TRBJ2-6 | TRBV27 | - | - | CASSLNSGANVLTF | TGTGCCAGCAGCCTGAACTCTGGGGCCAACGTCCTGACTTTC
15 | TRBJ2-1 | TRBV11-2 | TRBD1 | - | CASSPRGQLYNEQFF | TGTGCCAGCAGCCCCCGGGGACAGCTCTACAATGAGCAGTTCTTC
12 | TRBJ2-5 | TRBV18 | - | - | CASSPRSETQYF | TGTGCCAGCTCACCACGATCCGAGACCCAGTACTTC
14 | TRBJ1-1 | TRBV7-2 | - | - | CASPARGQNTEAFF | TGTGCCAGCCCAGCGAGGGGCCAGAACACTGAAGCTTTCTTT
16 | TRBJ2-7 | TRBV4-1 | TRBD1 | - | CASSQGPGTGTYEQYF | TGCGCCAGCAGCCAAGGGCCCGGGACAGGGACCTACGAGCAGTACTTC
15 | TRBJ1-1 | TRBV15 | - | few | CATSREGEGWDEAFF | TGTGCCACCAGCAGAGAAGGGGAAGGTTGGGATGAAGCTTTCTTT
12 | TRBJ2-5 | TRBV6-5 | TRBD1 | few | CTTGFLQETQYF | TGTACGACAGGGTTCCTGCAAGAGACCCAGTACTTC
14 | TRBJ1-2 | TRBV5-1 | TRBD1 | once | CASSSGTAVYGYTF | TGCGCCAGCAGCTCCGGGACAGCCGTCTATGGCTACACCTTC
14 | TRBJ2-3 | TRBV5-4 | - | - | CASSSPGGKDTQYF | TGTGCCAGCAGTTCCCCCGGGGGCAAAGATACGCAGTATTTT
13 | TRBJ1-6 | TRBV6-6 | TRBD1 | - | CATRGIVNSPLHF | TGTGCCACCAGGGGGATTGTAAATTCACCCCTCCACTTT
14 | TRBJ2-7 | TRBV2 | - | - | CASSGRQGGYEQYF | TGTGCCAGCAGTGGGAGACAGGGAGGGTACGAGCAGTACTTC
14 | TRBJ2-2 | TRBV19 | TRBD1 | - | CASSPQGVAGELFF | TGTGCCAGTAGCCCACAGGGGGTGGCCGGGGAGCTGTTTTTT
14 | TRBJ2-7 | TRBV5-1 | - | - | CASSTPGQNYEQYF | TGCGCCAGCAGCACTCCGGGACAAAATTACGAGCAGTACTTC
12 | TRBJ2-1 | TRBV19 | TRBD1 | - | CASSGTVNEQFF | TGTGCCAGTAGTGGGACAGTCAATGAGCAGTTCTTC
14 | TRBJ2-2 | TRBV7-9 | - | - | CASSLGGIAGELFF | TGTGCCAGCAGCTTAGGAGGGATCGCCGGGGAGCTGTTTTTT
14 | TRBJ2-2 | TRBV19 | TRBD2 | - | CASSPGGVDGELFF | TGTGCCAGTAGTCCGGGAGGGGTGGACGGGGAGCTGTTTTTT
15 | TRBJ2-3 | TRBV27 | - | - | CASSGRVRGTDTQYF | TGTGCCAGCAGTGGCAGGGTAAGAGGGACAGATACGCAGTATTTT
18 | TRBJ1-6 | TRBV19 | TRBD1 | - | CASSPRTGTSSYNSPLHF | TGTGCCAGTAGTCCCCGGACAGGAACTTCCTCGTATAATTCACCCCTCCACTTT
13 | TRBJ1-2 | TRBV5-6 | - | - | CASSNTGGSGYTF | TGTGCCAGCAGCAACACGGGGGGCTCTGGCTACACCTTC
15 | TRBJ1-3 | TRBV5-8 | - | - | CASSLTEASGNTIYF | TGTGCCAGCAGCTTGACAGAAGCCTCTGGAAACACCATATATTTT